At least ten counts were recorded for the clone carrying this T cell receptor (beta chain). The antigen is not known. The CDR3 contains 15 residues. Germline-derived CDR1 and CDR2 are SGHRS and YFSETQ. With 2 bases clipped from V and 6 bases from J, the junction kept 6 bases outside the gene matches. Unique molecular identifiers featured in how the TCRbeta library was prepared. TCRdb passed the PCR reads through MiXCR, listing each CDR3 protein once. Of about 980,000 distinct CDR3 sequences in the sample, roughly 29% were seen once. This sample stems from a study of T-cell reconstitution after alpha-beta-depleted transplantation in children. Overall study results and limits: Expanded graft clones, several hundred of them, were reportedly the source of alpha-beta T cells about two months after transplant.

This chain links TRBV5-1 with TRBJ2-2, with 8 bases matching TRBD1. This receptor was taken from a boy under three years old who had a stem cell transplant for SCID, so the T cells may come from the graft donor. This material consisted of PBMCs, mostly from graft donor cells, taken 360 days after TCRalphabeta/CD19-depleted stem cell transplant. CDR3 region: CASSFWAGGPGELFF. The CDR3 nucleotides are TGCGCCAGCAGCTTTTGGGCAGGGGGCCCCGGGGAGCTGTTTTTT.